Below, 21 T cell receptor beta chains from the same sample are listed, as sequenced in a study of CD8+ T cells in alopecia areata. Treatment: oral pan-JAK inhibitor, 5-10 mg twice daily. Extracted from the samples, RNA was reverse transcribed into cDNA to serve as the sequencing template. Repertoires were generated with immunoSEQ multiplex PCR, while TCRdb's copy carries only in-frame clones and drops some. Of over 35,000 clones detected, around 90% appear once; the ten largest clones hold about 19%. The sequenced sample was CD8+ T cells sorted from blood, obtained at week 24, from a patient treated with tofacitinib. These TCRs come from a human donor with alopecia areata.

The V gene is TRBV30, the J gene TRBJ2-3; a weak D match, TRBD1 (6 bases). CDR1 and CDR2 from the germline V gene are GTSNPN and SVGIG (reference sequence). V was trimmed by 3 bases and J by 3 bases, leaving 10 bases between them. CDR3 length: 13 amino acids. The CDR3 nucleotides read TGTGCCTGGAGGGGGACACTAACAGATACGCAGTATTTT. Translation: CAWRGTLTDTQYF.

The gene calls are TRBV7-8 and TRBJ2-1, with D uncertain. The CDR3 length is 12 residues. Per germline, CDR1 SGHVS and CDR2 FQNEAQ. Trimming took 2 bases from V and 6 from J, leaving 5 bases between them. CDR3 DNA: TGTGCCAGCAGCTTAAGGGCCAATGAGCAGTTCTTC. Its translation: CASSLRANEQFF.

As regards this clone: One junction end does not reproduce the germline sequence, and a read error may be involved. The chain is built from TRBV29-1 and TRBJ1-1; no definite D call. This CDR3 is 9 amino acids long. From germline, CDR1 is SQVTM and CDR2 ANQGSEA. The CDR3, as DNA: TGTGGGGTCGAGACTGAAGCTTTCTTT. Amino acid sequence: CGVETEAFF.

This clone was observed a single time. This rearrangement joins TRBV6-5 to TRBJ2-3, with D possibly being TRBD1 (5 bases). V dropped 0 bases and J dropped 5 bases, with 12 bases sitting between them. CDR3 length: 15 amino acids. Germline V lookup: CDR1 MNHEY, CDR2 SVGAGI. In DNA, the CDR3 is TGTGCCAGCAGTTACTCGAGCAGGGTTGGAGATACGCAGTATTTT. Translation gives CASSYSSRVGDTQYF.

The DNA of the CDR3 is TGTGCCAGCAGTGACTCCACAGGGGGCGATGGCAATGAGCAGTTCTTC. Encoded protein: CASSDSTGGDGNEQFF. The V call is TRBV6-4, the J call TRBJ2-1, with 9 bases lining up with TRBD1. The CDR3 totals 16 residues. V dropped 0 bases and J dropped 6; count of bases not matched to a gene: 6. The V gene's germline CDR1 is MRHNA and CDR2 SNTAGT.

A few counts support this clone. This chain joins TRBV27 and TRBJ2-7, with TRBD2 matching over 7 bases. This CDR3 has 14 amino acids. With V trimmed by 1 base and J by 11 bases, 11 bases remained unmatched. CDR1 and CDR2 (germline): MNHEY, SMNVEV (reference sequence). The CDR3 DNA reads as TGTGCCAGCAGTTTATACCGCGGGAGCCTTCTCGAGTACTTC. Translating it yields CASSLYRGSLLEYF.

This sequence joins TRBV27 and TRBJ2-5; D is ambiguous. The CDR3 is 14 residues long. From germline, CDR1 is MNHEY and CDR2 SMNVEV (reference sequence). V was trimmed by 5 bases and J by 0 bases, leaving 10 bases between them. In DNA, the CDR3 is TGTGCCAGCAGTACGACGTCGTACCAAGAGACCCAGTACTTC. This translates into CASSTTSYQETQYF.

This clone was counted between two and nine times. The CDR3 reads CAWSSGTGIYEQYF. CDR3 DNA sequence: TGTGCCTGGAGTAGTGGGACAGGGATCTACGAGCAGTACTTC. The rearrangement links TRBV30 to TRBJ2-7; 9 bases are shared with TRBD1. J gave up 3 bases and V 2 bases, and 5 bases lay outside the gene matches. Germline V gene lookup returns CDR1 GTSNPN and CDR2 SVGIG (reference sequence). This CDR3 contains 14 residues.

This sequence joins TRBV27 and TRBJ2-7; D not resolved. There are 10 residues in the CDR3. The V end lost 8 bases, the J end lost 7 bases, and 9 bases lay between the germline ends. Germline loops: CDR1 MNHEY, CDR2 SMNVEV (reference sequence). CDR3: CASGLHEQYF. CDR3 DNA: TGTGCCAGCGGCCTCCATGAGCAGTACTTC.

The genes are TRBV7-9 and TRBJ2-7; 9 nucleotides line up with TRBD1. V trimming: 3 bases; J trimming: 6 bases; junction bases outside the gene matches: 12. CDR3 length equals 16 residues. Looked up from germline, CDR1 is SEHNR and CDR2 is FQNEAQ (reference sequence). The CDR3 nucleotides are TGTGCCAGCAGCTTCAGCACAGGGGGCTACTTGATCGAGCAGTACTTC. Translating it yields CASSFSTGGYLIEQYF.

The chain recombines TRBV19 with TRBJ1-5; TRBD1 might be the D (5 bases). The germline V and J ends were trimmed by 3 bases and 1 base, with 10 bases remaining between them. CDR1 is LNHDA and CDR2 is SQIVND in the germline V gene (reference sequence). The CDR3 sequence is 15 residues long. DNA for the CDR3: TGTGCCAGTAGTATTGCAGGGAGGAGCAATCAGCCCCAGCATTTT. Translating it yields CASSIAGRSNQPQHF.

The CDR3: CASSPTLGDEQFF. CDR3 in DNA: TGTGCCAGCAGCCCGACCCTAGGCGATGAGCAGTTCTTC. The gene calls are TRBV5-6 and TRBJ2-1; D is unresolved. The germline gives CDR1 SGHDT, CDR2 YYEEEE. The CDR3 runs 13 residues. Trimming removed 4 bases at V and 8 bases at J, with 13 bases between. The variable domain in full, with the rest retrieved from reference TRBV5-6 and TRBJ2-1, is DAGVTQSPTHLIKTRGQQVTLRCSPKSGHDTVSWYQQALGQGPQFIFQYYEEEERQRGNFPDRFSGHQFPNYSSELNVNALLLGDSALYLCASSPTLGDEQFFGPGTRLTVL.

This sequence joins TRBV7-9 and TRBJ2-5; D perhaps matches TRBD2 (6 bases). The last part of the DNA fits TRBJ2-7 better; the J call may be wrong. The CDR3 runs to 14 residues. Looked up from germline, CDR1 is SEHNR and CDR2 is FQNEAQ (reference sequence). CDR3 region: CASSFRETWYEQYF. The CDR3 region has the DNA TGTGCCAGCAGCTTTCGGGAGACCTGGTACGAGCAGTACTTC.

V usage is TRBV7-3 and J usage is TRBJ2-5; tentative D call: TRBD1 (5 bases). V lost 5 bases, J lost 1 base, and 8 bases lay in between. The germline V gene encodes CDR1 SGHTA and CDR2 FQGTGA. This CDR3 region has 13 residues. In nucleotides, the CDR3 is TGTGCCAGCAGCCCGACAGCCCAAGAGACCCAGTACTTC. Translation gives CASSPTAQETQYF.

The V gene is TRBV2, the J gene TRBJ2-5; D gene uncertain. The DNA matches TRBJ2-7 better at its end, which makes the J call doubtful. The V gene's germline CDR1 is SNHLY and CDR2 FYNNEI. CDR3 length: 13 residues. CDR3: CASSENRDYEQYF. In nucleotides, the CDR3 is TGTGCCAGCAGTGAAAACAGAGACTACGAGCAGTACTTC.

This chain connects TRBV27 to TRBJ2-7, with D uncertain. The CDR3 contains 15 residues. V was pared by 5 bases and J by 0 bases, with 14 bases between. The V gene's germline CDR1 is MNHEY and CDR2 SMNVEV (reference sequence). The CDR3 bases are TGTGCCAGCAGTCCCAATCCGTCGAGCTCCTACGAGCAGTACTTC. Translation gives CASSPNPSSSYEQYF.

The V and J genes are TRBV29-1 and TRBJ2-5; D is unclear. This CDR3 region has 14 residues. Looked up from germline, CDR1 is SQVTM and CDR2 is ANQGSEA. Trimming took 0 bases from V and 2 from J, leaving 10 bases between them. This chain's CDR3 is CSVEDWPDQETQYF. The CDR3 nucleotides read TGCAGCGTTGAAGATTGGCCAGATCAAGAGACCCAGTACTTC.

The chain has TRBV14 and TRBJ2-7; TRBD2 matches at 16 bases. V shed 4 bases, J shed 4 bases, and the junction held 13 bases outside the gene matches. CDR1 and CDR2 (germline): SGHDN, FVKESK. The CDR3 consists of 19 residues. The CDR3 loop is CASSPTGLAGGLRPYEQYF. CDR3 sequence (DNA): TGTGCCAGCAGCCCTACGGGACTAGCGGGGGGGCTTCGTCCGTACGAGCAGTACTTC.

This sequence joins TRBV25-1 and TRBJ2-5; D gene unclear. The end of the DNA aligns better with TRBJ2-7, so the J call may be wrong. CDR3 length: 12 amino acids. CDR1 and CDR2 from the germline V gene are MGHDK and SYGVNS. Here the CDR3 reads CASSETSYEQYF. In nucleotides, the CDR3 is TGTGCCAGCAGTGAAACCTCCTACGAGCAGTACTTC.

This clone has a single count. For the CDR3, the DNA is TGTGCCAGCAGCGCCCTTAGCCTGGGGGCCAACGTCCTGACTTTC. Its protein product is CASSALSLGANVLTF. The V and J genes are TRBV7-9 and TRBJ2-6; D not resolved. Trimming left V 5 bases short and J 4 bases short, with 12 bases between. Looked up from germline, CDR1 is SEHNR and CDR2 is FQNEAQ (reference sequence). This CDR3 contains 15 residues. Full variable domain (rest looked up from reference TRBV7-9 and TRBJ2-6): DTGVSQNPRHKITKRGQNVTFRCDPISEHNRLYWYRQTLGQGPEFLTYFQNEAQLEKSRLLSDRFSAERPKGSFSTLEIQRTEQGDSAMYLCASSALSLGANVLTFGAGSRLTVL.

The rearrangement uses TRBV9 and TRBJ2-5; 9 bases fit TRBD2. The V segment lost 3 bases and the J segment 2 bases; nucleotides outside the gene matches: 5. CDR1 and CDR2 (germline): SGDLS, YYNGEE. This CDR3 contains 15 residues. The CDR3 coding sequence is TGTGCCAGCAGCGCTAGCGGGGTTCAGCAAGAGACCCAGTACTTC. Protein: CASSASGVQQETQYF.